This T cell receptor (beta chain) comes out of a study of blood T cell repertoires in COVID-19. The table lists this clone with a few counts. The CDR3 covers 19 residues. Produced via immunoSEQ multiplex PCR; TCRdb's table is partial and in-frame only. Of approximately 110,000 clones listed, 70% to 90% are singletons. The clonotype was recovered from a man aged 35 to 55 with acute or convalescent COVID-19. Sequencing was performed on peripheral blood. This rearrangement joins TRBV12-1 to TRBJ1-6; the table names TRBD1, a call not compared with the DNA. TRBV12-1 is given as a pseudogene. The CDR3 loop reads CASSFVGLDRDRVRSPLHF. The CDR3 DNA reads as TGTGCCAGCAGCTTTGTGGGCTTAGACCGGGACAGGGTTCGCTCACCCCTCCACTTT.